This T cell receptor (beta chain) was recovered during a study of cytomegalovirus exposure and HLA in healthy donors. Study-wide results and caveats: The finding came from a later analysis; first-cohort TCR clusters tended to co-occur in the roughly 110 validation repertoires. Rarity characterized most TCR sequences, yet some public TCRs appeared in many donors. The study designated about 160 TCR beta chains cytomegalovirus-associated.

Repertoires were generated with immunoSEQ multiplex PCR, while TCRdb's copy carries only in-frame clones and drops some. The sample carries 140,000 to 150,000 clones, 94% recorded once. The length of the CDR3 is 11 residues. Germline CDR1 reads MNHNS; CDR2 reads SASEGT. Trimming cost V 7 bases and J 2 bases, with 5 bases left between them. Concerning this clone itself: Its antigen is unidentified.

This chain connects TRBV6-1 to TRBJ1-2; perhaps TRBD1 as D (5 bases). The sample comprised PBMCs. This clonotype was obtained from a man younger than 35 in good health and CMV-seropositive. DNA for the CDR3: TGTGCCAGCACAGGGAACTATGGCTACACCTTC. It encodes CASTGNYGYTF.